The 20 T cell receptor beta chains below all came from one sample that was sequenced in a study of T cell changes during pregnancy in multiple sclerosis. Profiled with immunoSEQ multiplex PCR; TCRdb holds only in-frame clones, not every one. Among around 39,000 clones listed, about 88% were seen once. This specimen was CD8+ T cells from peripheral blood mononuclear cells, taken in the first trimester of pregnancy. The receptors were gathered from a female donor with multiple sclerosis, enrolled in a pregnancy study.

This sequence joins TRBV9 and TRBJ2-3; a possible D gene is TRBD2 (8 bases). Trimming pared 7 bases from V and 3 bases from J, leaving 18 bases between. CDR1 is SGDLS, CDR2 YYNGEE, per germline. The CDR3 length is 15 residues. This chain's CDR3 is CASRGGQTATDTQYF. The CDR3 DNA sequence: TGTGCCAGCCGGGGGGGACAGACGGCTACAGATACGCAGTATTTT.

DNA of the CDR3: TGTGCCAGCAGCCACCCGGGCTCCGGGGCTGAAGCTTTCTTT. It yields the protein CASSHPGSGAEAFF. V is TRBV4-2 and J is TRBJ1-1; no firm D call. The length of the CDR3 is 14 residues. Trimming left V 3 bases short and J 6 bases short, with 14 bases between. Per the germline V gene, CDR1 is LGHNA and CDR2 is YNFKEQ.

The chain links TRBV5-1 to TRBJ1-1; D might be TRBD1 (6 bases). Trimming removed 3 bases from V and 8 bases from J, with 23 bases in between. The germline V gene encodes CDR1 SGHRS and CDR2 YFSETQ. This CDR3 comprises 16 residues. DNA of the CDR3: TGCGCCAGCAGCTACTACGAGAGGACAGTTAAAACCGAAGCTTTCTTT. Amino acids: CASSYYERTVKTEAFF.

The CDR3 nucleotides read TGCGCCAGCAGCCAAGAGGGCAGGGTCACAGATACGCAGTATTTT. The encoded protein is CASSQEGRVTDTQYF. This chain links TRBV4-3 with TRBJ2-3, with D possibly TRBD1 on 5 matching bases. Trimming removed 0 bases from V and 2 bases from J, with 9 bases in between. Germline V gene sequence: CDR1 LGHNA, CDR2 YSLEER. The CDR3 contains 15 residues.

The chain uses TRBV4-1 and TRBJ1-2; TRBD1 agrees at 7 bases. CDR1 MGHRA and CDR2 YSYEKL come from the germline V gene. The CDR3 totals 13 residues. V dropped 1 base and J dropped 7; count of bases not matched to a gene: 3. The CDR3: CASSQGGGTGYTF. The CDR3 DNA reads TGCGCCAGCAGCCAAGGAGGGGGCACTGGCTACACCTTC.

This clone has just a few counts. The rearrangement links TRBV9 to TRBJ1-1; D is perhaps TRBD1 (5 bases). The CDR3 contains 14 residues. Germline lookup yields CDR1 SGDLS and CDR2 YYNGEE. V lost 0 bases, J lost 3 bases, and 9 bases lay in between. As DNA, the CDR3 is TGTGCCAGCAGCGTAGGTGGAGGGGACACTGAAGCTTTCTTT. It is translated as CASSVGGGDTEAFF.

V is TRBV2 and J is TRBJ2-7; TRBD2 matches 9 bases. This CDR3 is 14 amino acids long. J lost 5 bases, V lost 2 bases, and 4 bases had no gene match. Per the germline V gene, CDR1 is SNHLY and CDR2 is FYNNEI. The CDR3 sequence: CASSELAGRDEQYF. The CDR3 nucleotides are TGTGCCAGCAGTGAACTAGCGGGGAGGGACGAGCAGTACTTC.

The DNA of the CDR3 is TGTGCCAGCAGCTTATACGGGACAGGGTTCCCCAATGAGCAGTTCTTC. This translates into CASSLYGTGFPNEQFF. The chain has TRBV7-3 and TRBJ2-1; the match to TRBD1 covers 9 bases. Germline CDR1 SGHTA, CDR2 FQGTGA. V shed 2 bases, J shed 6 bases, and the junction held 8 bases outside the gene matches. CDR3 length equals 16 residues.

V is TRBV6-5 and J is TRBJ2-5; tentative D call: TRBD1 (5 bases). Trimming took off 3 bases at V and 1 base at J, with 9 bases between the two ends. Germline loops: CDR1 MNHEY, CDR2 SVGAGI. The CDR3 sequence is 14 residues long. CDR3 amino acids: CASSYQGSQETQYF. The CDR3 DNA is TGTGCCAGCAGTTATCAGGGCAGCCAAGAGACCCAGTACTTC.

This chain joins TRBV5-6 and TRBJ2-1, with no clear D. Germline V gene lookup returns CDR1 SGHDT and CDR2 YYEEEE. This CDR3 has 13 amino acids. The germline V and J ends were trimmed by 3 bases and 10 bases, with 14 bases remaining between them. CDR3 in DNA: TGTGCCAGCAGCTCCCCCGCGATTGTGGAGCAGTTCTTC. This translates into CASSSPAIVEQFF.

The chain uses TRBV11-3 and TRBJ1-6; tentatively, D is TRBD1 (5 bases). In germline, CDR1 is SGHNT, CDR2 YENEEA. The CDR3 extends over 15 amino acids. The germline V and J ends were trimmed by 0 bases and 8 bases, with 11 bases remaining between them. The CDR3: CASSLDGREDSPLHF. The CDR3 DNA reads as TGTGCCAGCAGCTTAGATGGCAGGGAGGATTCACCCCTCCACTTT.

This clone is medium-sized. The chain links TRBV5-6 to TRBJ2-7; D remains unclear. The V gene's germline CDR1 is SGHDT and CDR2 YYEEEE. CDR3 size: 16 residues. Trimming left V 4 bases short and J 0 bases short, with 17 bases between. DNA of the CDR3: TGTGCCAGCAGCCCGCCCAACGGTTCAAGCTCCTACGAGCAGTACTTC. Amino acids: CASSPPNGSSSYEQYF. Supplemented by reference TRBV5-6 and TRBJ2-7, the full variable domain reads DAGVTQSPTHLIKTRGQQVTLRCSPKSGHDTVSWYQQALGQGPQFIFQYYEEEERQRGNFPDRFSGHQFPNYSSELNVNALLLGDSALYLCASSPPNGSSSYEQYFGPGTRLTVT.

In its sample, this clone was seen a few times. V is TRBV7-9 and J is TRBJ1-1; unclear D gene. This CDR3 spans 14 amino acids. Between the trimmed V and J ends, which lost 4 bases and 0 bases, there was a span of 9 bases. The V gene's germline CDR1 is SEHNR and CDR2 FQNEAQ (reference sequence). The chain's CDR3 is CASSYLGMNTEAFF. CDR3 in DNA: TGTGCCAGCAGCTACCTCGGGATGAACACTGAAGCTTTCTTT.

The CDR3 protein is CASSLEAPEGEQFF. The CDR3 nucleotides are TGTGCCAGCAGCTTGGAGGCCCCCGAAGGTGAGCAGTTCTTC. The chain carries TRBV7-6 and TRBJ2-1, with D tentatively TRBD2 (5 bases). Deletions cut 3 bases from V and 9 bases from J, with 15 bases between. Germline CDR1 SGHVS, CDR2 FNYEAQ. There are 14 residues in the CDR3.

V and J are TRBV19 and TRBJ1-6; D might be TRBD1 (5 bases). The ends were cut back, 10 bases at V and 0 bases at J, with 10 bases in the middle. The germline V gene has CDR1 LNHDA and CDR2 SQIVND (reference sequence). The CDR3 runs 14 residues. The DNA for the CDR3 is TGTGCCACAAGACAGAGCTCCTATAATTCACCCCTCCACTTT. Residues: CATRQSSYNSPLHF.

Only one count was recorded for this clone. The rearrangement uses TRBV27 and TRBJ2-2; a weak D match, TRBD1 (5 bases). Germline V lookup: CDR1 MNHEY, CDR2 SMNVEV (reference sequence). CDR3 length: 16 residues. Trimming took 3 bases from V and 4 from J, leaving 15 bases between them. The CDR3 region has the DNA TGTGCCAGCAGTTTTCTAGGGGCTTCGGTCACCGGGGAGCTGTTTTTT. Protein sequence: CASSFLGASVTGELFF.

V and J are TRBV27 and TRBJ2-1; 8 bases are shared with TRBD2. The trim removed 6 bases at V and 0 bases at J, leaving 4 bases unmatched. The CDR3 loop spans 15 amino acids. Germline values: CDR1 MNHEY, CDR2 SMNVEV (reference sequence). CDR3 coding DNA: TGTGCCAGCAGCATTAGCGGGGTCTCCTACAATGAGCAGTTCTTC. Translated, it gives CASSISGVSYNEQFF.

Only one count was recorded for this clone. The rearrangement joins TRBV27 to TRBJ1-1, with unresolved D. Per the germline V gene, CDR1 is MNHEY and CDR2 is SMNVEV (reference sequence). The CDR3 extends over 13 amino acids. V was pared by 5 bases and J by 0 bases, with 7 bases between. DNA for the CDR3: TGTGCCAGCAGTGGCCACATGAACACTGAAGCTTTCTTT. Translation: CASSGHMNTEAFF.

This chain connects TRBV5-6 to TRBJ1-3; a weak D match, TRBD1 (5 bases). CDR3 length: 14 residues. Germline V gene data show CDR1 as SGHDT and CDR2 as YYEEEE. V gave up 3 bases and J gave up 1 base, with 8 bases separating them. The CDR3 protein is CASSSGISGNTIYF. In DNA, the CDR3 is TGTGCCAGCAGCTCAGGGATATCTGGAAACACCATATATTTT.

J is TRBJ2-1 and V is TRBV11-2; a weak D match, TRBD2 (6 bases). V was cut by 3 bases and J by 2 bases, with 11 bases left in between. From germline, CDR1 is SGHAT and CDR2 FQNNGV. This CDR3 is 15 amino acids long. The CDR3 bases are TGTGCCAGCAGCTTGCGGGGCTCCACCTACAATGAGCAGTTCTTC. Encoded protein: CASSLRGSTYNEQFF.